This T cell receptor (beta chain) emerged from a study of T cell clones after liver transplantation. The CDR3 has 14 amino acids. Trimming took off 6 bases at V and 0 bases at J, with 10 bases between the two ends. The germline V gene encodes CDR1 MNHEY and CDR2 SMNVEV (reference sequence). Clones were sequenced by immunoSEQ multiplex PCR, and TCRdb holds only the in-frame ones, with some missing. The sample yields about 76,000 clones, around 78% seen once. This sequence originates from a human patient who received a liver transplant. The graft donor may have given rise to some T cells. The input for sequencing was CD4+ T cells from blood, taken at the 22-month timepoint. The chain joins TRBV27 to TRBJ2-3; no definite D call. CDR3 DNA sequence: TGTGCCAGCAGGGGGTTCCTCAGCACAGATACGCAGTATTTT. This encodes CASRGFLSTDTQYF.